This T cell receptor beta chain was retrieved from a study of T cell responses to AZD1222 COVID-19 vaccine. Comment on this clone: The antigen is undetermined.

Assay: immunoSEQ multiplex PCR; the TCRdb copy retains only in-frame clones and omits some. The data hold roughly 200,000 clones, with more than 85% observed a single time. Whole-study findings and limits: With dominance at 160-218 and 743-854, vaccine-associated CD4 TCRs spanned spike. Repertoires in all cases were sampled only once the peak T cell response had passed. Nearly half of spike-specific TCRs reportedly go after variant regions that carry no mutations. White British ancestry dominated among donors, who included more females, and clonal diversity was possibly underestimated.

The sequence was collected from an adult who received the AZD1222 COVID-19 vaccine. This sample comprised peripheral blood, obtained 28 days after the second AZD1222 dose.

Here the CDR3 reads CASSYSFSLGQPQHF. The CDR3 DNA follows: TGTGCCAGCAGTTACAGCTTTTCGTTGGGTCAGCCCCAGCATTTT. The chain carries TRBV6-2 or TRBV6-3 and TRBJ1-5; no reliable D call. V was clipped by 2 bases and J by 6 bases, with 14 bases between them. Germline CDR1 is MNHEY and CDR2 is SVGEGT. The length of the CDR3 is 15 residues.